One sample yielded the 8 T cell receptor beta chains listed below, sequenced in a study of blood T cells in healthy people across ages. Through a sample-barcoded 5' primer and a J-beta primer mix, a second PCR was run for about 7 to 12 cycles. TCRdb re-derived calls from the 5' RACE reads in MiXCR, one entry per CDR3 protein. This table has about 1.1 million distinct CDR3 sequences, 35% to 40% appearing once. Sequences were obtained from blood. All receptors come from a man younger than 35 in good health.

The rearrangement links TRBV20-1 to TRBJ2-1, with TRBD2 matching 9 bases. With V trimmed by 1 base and J by 5 bases, 3 bases remained unmatched. This CDR3 is 14 amino acids long. Germline V gives CDR1 DFQATT, CDR2 SNEGSKA (reference sequence). CDR3: CSARGSGGNNEQFF. CDR3 nucleotides: TGCAGTGCTAGAGGTAGCGGGGGCAACAATGAGCAGTTCTTC.

J is TRBJ2-5 and V is TRBV7-9; TRBD1 matches at 8 bases. This CDR3 is built from 16 residues. V lost 1 base to trimming and J lost 13 bases; unmatched junction nucleotides: 17. CDR1 is SEHNR, CDR2 FQNEAQ, per germline (reference sequence). The CDR3 is CASSLEAWTGKRVWYF. CDR3 in DNA: TGTGCCAGCAGCTTAGAGGCGTGGACAGGGAAGAGGGTATGGTACTTC.

This clonotype was counted once. A read error may be the cause here, since a much bigger clone is one base away. This chain uses TRBV10-3 with TRBJ2-1; tentatively, D is TRBD1 or TRBD2 (5 bases each). The CDR3 totals 14 residues. Germline CDR1 reads ENHRY; CDR2 reads SYGVKD. CDR3 region: CAISDGGSYNERFF. In nucleotides, the CDR3 is TGTGCCATCAGTGATGGGGGATCCTACAATGAGCGGTTCTTC.

The chain has TRBV4-3 and TRBJ1-4; D is unresolved. CDR1 and CDR2 (germline): LGHNA, YSLEER. This CDR3 has 15 amino acids. The V gene lost 4 bases and the J gene lost 6 bases, with 15 bases spanning the gap. Here the CDR3 DNA reads TGCGCCAGCAGCCCAGACTCGAAAGGAGATGAAAAACTGTTTTTT. As protein: CASSPDSKGDEKLFF.

CDR3 coding DNA: TGCAGCGCGGGGGGGTTGAAGGGAATGAACACTGAAGCTTTCTTT. Translation: CSAGGLKGMNTEAFF. The chain carries TRBV29-1 and TRBJ1-1; D is perhaps TRBD1 (5 bases). CDR1 SQVTM and CDR2 ANQGSEA come from the germline V gene. The V gene lost 7 bases and the J gene lost 0 bases, with 18 bases spanning the gap. This CDR3 is built from 15 residues.

The chain uses TRBV10-3 and TRBJ2-3; D is possibly TRBD2 (6 bases). Trimming pared 10 bases from V and 2 bases from J, leaving 13 bases between. Per germline, CDR1 ENHRY and CDR2 SYGVKD. The CDR3 runs 13 residues. The DNA for the CDR3 is TGTGCCACCGGGGGACGGGACACAGATACGCAGTATTTT. Residues: CATGGRDTDTQYF.

The chain employs TRBV12-3 or TRBV12-4 and TRBJ2-7; 8 bases fit TRBD2. CDR3 size: 16 residues. V lost 3 bases to trimming and J lost 0 bases; unmatched junction nucleotides: 7. The CDR3 protein is CASSFGVAGGSYEQYF. For the CDR3, the DNA is TGTGCCAGCAGTTTTGGGGTCGCGGGGGGCTCCTACGAGCAGTACTTC.

Only a few counts were recorded for this clonotype. The rearrangement uses TRBV12-5 and TRBJ2-3; 11 bases are shared with TRBD2. The length of the CDR3 is 16 residues. V was clipped by 6 bases and J by 6 bases; unmatched bases: 11. CDR1 and CDR2 (germline): LGHNT, FRNRAP. The CDR3 here is CASGPSGTSGGDTQYF. In nucleotides, the CDR3 is TGTGCTAGTGGCCCGAGTGGGACTAGCGGCGGCGATACGCAGTATTTT. Combining the CDR3 with reference TRBV12-5 and TRBJ2-3 gives the whole variable domain DARVTQTPRHKVTEMGQEVTMRCQPILGHNTVFWYRQTMMQGLELLAYFRNRAPLDDSGMPKDRFSAEMPDATLATLKIQPSEPRDSAVYFCASGPSGTSGGDTQYFGPGTRLTVL.